This T cell receptor (beta chain) was sequenced in a study of regulatory T cells in long-lasting Graves disease. Findings and caveats of the study: Limited sample numbers may have lowered accuracy.

This clonotype was seen a handful of times. Its matching antigen is unknown. Time point described: newly diagnosed GD, antithyroid drugs for less than 3 months. RNA isolated from PBMCs was used to make the TCR library. Library construction for TCR beta used iRepertoire HTBI primers and Arm-PCR of CDR3 regions. Each CDR3 protein gets one entry after TCRdb re-called the multiplex PCR reads with MiXCR. Of 200,000 to 300,000 distinct CDR3 sequences in the sample, around 21% were seen once. The V gene's germline CDR1 is LNHDA and CDR2 SQIVND (reference sequence). Trimming removed 5 bases at V and 5 bases at J, with 13 bases between. CDR3 size: 13 residues.

Sequences were derived from peripheral blood mononuclear cells (PBMCs), sampled at new diagnosis, from a patient treated with antithyroid drugs. The TCR comes from a female donor with Graves disease. The chain links TRBV19 to TRBJ2-7, with D hard to call. The chain's CDR3 is CASSRSVIDEQYF. Here the CDR3 DNA reads TGTGCCAGTAGTCGGTCCGTTATTGACGAGCAGTACTTC.